This record covers a single TCR beta chain. Germline values: CDR1 SGHTA, CDR2 FQGTGA. The CDR3 covers 14 residues. V lost 2 bases to trimming and J lost 7 bases, with 14 bases between them. This specimen comes from a study of blood T cell repertoires in COVID-19. As handled by the study authors: It was from reference gene primer amplification that nucleated cell counts were estimated. The table came from immunoSEQ multiplex PCR; TCRdb's copy has only in-frame clones and leaves some out. V and J calls plus clone size are reproduced from that table; the DNA served to infer D and trimming. The data hold roughly 410,000 clones, with about nine tenths observed a single time. In Seattle, patients joined the study during active infection and were tracked longitudinally.

V usage is TRBV7-3 and J usage is TRBJ1-2, with unresolved D. Sequencing was carried out using peripheral blood. This clonotype originated in a woman aged 40 to 50 with COVID-19, enrolled during active disease. CDR3 in amino acids: CASSLGPRESGYTF. The CDR3, as DNA: TGTGCCAGCAGCTTAGGGCCCCGGGAATCTGGCTACACCTTC.